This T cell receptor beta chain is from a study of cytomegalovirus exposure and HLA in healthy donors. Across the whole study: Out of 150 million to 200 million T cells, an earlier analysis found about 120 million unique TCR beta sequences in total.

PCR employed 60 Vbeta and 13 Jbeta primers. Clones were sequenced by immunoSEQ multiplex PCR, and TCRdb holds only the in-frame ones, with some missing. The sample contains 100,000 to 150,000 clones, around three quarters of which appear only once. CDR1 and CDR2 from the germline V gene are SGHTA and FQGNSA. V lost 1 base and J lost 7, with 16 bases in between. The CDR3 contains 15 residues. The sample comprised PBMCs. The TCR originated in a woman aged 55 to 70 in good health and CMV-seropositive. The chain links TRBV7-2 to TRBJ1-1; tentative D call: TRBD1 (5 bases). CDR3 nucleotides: TGTGCCAGCAGCTTAGATCAGGGATCGGGAGGTGAAGCTTTCTTT. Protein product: CASSLDQGSGGEAFF. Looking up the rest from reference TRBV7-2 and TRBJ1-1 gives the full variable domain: GAGVSQSPSNKVTEKGKDVELRCDPISGHTALYWYRQSLGQGLEFLIYFQGNSAPDKSGLPSDRFSAERTGGSVSTLTIQRTQQEDSAVYLCASSLDQGSGGEAFFGQGTRLTVV.